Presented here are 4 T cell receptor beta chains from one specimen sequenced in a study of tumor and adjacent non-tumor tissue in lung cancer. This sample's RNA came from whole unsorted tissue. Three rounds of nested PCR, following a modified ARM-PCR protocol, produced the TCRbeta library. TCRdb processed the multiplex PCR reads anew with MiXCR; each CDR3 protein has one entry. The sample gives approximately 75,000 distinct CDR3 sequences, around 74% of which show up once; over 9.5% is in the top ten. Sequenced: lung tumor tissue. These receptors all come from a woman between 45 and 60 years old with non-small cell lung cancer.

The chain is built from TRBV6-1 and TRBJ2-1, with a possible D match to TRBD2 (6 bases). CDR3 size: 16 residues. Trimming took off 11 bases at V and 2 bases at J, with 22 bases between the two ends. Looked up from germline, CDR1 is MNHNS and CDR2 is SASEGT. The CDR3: CAAAGGTGAAYNEQFF. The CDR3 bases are TGTGCCGCGGCTGGAGGTACGGGAGCTGCCTACAATGAGCAGTTCTTC.

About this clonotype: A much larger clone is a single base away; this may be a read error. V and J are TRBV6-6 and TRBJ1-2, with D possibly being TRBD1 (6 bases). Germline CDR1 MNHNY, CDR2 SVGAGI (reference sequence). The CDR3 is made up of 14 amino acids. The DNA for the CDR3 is TGTGCCAGCAGTCCTGGGACAACTAACTATAGCTACACCTTC. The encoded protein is CASSPGTTNYSYTF.

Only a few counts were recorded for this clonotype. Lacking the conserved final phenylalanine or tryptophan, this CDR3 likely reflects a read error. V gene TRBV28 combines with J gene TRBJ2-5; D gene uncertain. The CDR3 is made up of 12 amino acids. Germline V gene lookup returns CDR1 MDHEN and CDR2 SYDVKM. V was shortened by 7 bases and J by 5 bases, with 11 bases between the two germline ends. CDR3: CASTSIGETQYS. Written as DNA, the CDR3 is TGTGCCAGCACCTCGATAGGGGAGACCCAGTACTCC.

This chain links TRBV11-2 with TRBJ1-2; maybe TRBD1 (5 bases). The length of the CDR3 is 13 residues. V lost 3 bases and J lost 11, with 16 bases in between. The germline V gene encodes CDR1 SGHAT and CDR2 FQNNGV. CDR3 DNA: TGTGCCAGCAGCTTCAGGATGGGGGACGGTTACACCTTC. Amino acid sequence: CASSFRMGDGYTF. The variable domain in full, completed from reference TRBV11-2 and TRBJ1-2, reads EAGVAQSPRYKIIEKRQSVAFWCNPISGHATLYWYQQILGQGPKLLIQFQNNGVVDDSQLPKDRFSAERLKGVDSTLKIQPAKLEDSAVYLCASSFRMGDGYTFGSGTRLTVV.